One and the same sample provided the 28 T cell receptor beta chains below, sequenced in a study of blood T cells in healthy people across ages. It was with a sample-barcoded 5' primer and a J-beta primer mix that a second PCR of roughly 6 to 12 cycles was run. Each CDR3 protein is one row after TCRdb ran MiXCR on the 5' RACE reads. The sample carries about 680,000 distinct CDR3 sequences, 45% to 50% recorded once. The source material was blood. Receptors were obtained from a woman between 55 and 75 years old in good health.

This clonotype showed up many times. The J gene is TRBJ2-3, the V gene TRBV20-1; 9 nucleotides agree with TRBD2. The V segment lost 7 bases and the J segment 1 base; nucleotides outside the gene matches: 9. CDR1 and CDR2 (germline): DFQATT, SNEGSKA (reference sequence). This CDR3 is 15 amino acids long. The CDR3 sequence is CSERAGGARTDTQYF. CDR3 DNA: TGCAGTGAGAGAGCGGGAGGAGCGCGCACAGATACGCAGTATTTT.

V gene TRBV27 combines with J gene TRBJ2-5, with 7 bases fitting TRBD1. The CDR3 sequence is 16 residues long. CDR1 and CDR2 from the germline V gene are MNHEY and SMNVEV (reference sequence). J gave up 11 bases and V 2 bases, and 17 bases lay outside the gene matches. Here the CDR3 DNA reads TGTGCCAGCAGTTTAGGTGCGACAGGGTTAATCAATGAGCAGTACTTC. Translating gives CASSLGATGLINEQYF.

This sequence joins TRBV6-6 and TRBJ2-1; 7 positions match TRBD2. Losses at the gene ends were 5 bases for V and 8 bases for J; bases not matched to a gene: 15. This CDR3 has 16 amino acids. Germline V lookup: CDR1 MNHNY, CDR2 SVGAGI (reference sequence). The DNA of the CDR3 is TGTGCCAGCAGTGGCCGCTCAGCGGGAAAGCGGGATGAGCAGTTCTTC. Protein sequence: CASSGRSAGKRDEQFF.

This clonotype has just a few counts. This chain connects TRBV29-1 to TRBJ2-7, with 7 bases lining up with TRBD2. The J segment lost 0 bases and the V segment lost 4 bases, leaving 3 bases of the junction unmatched. The CDR3 is 13 residues long. CDR1 and CDR2 (germline): SQVTM, ANQGSEA. Here the CDR3 DNA reads TGCAGCGTTGGGGGCGGGAGCTCCTACGAGCAGTACTTC. Protein sequence: CSVGGGSSYEQYF.

The chain has TRBV5-1 and TRBJ2-5; D might be TRBD2 (6 bases). In germline, CDR1 is SGHRS, CDR2 YFSETQ. The CDR3 contains 14 residues. Trimming removed 0 bases from V and 11 bases from J, with 17 bases in between. The CDR3 loop reads CASSLGLVDYGQYF. The CDR3 nucleotides read TGCGCCAGCAGCTTGGGACTAGTTGACTACGGGCAGTACTTC.

This clonotype appeared a few times. The chain uses TRBV6-1 and TRBJ2-6, with TRBD1 matching over 10 bases. The CDR3 totals 15 residues. Trimming at V came to 7 bases and at J to 4 bases, leaving 4 bases not matched to a gene. Germline values: CDR1 MNHNS, CDR2 SASEGT. In DNA form, the CDR3 reads TGTGCCAGCAAGACAGGGGGCAGCGGGGCCAACGTCCTGACTTTC. Residues: CASKTGGSGANVLTF.

The chain couples TRBV9 to TRBJ2-1, with unresolved D. Germline V gene lookup returns CDR1 SGDLS and CDR2 YYNGEE. Trimming removed 0 bases from V and 9 bases from J, with 13 bases in between. The CDR3 extends over 14 amino acids. CDR3 coding DNA: TGTGCCAGCAGCGTAGTTGGGTCGTCAAGTGAGCAGTTCTTC. Amino acid sequence: CASSVVGSSSEQFF.

This chain links TRBV6-2 or TRBV6-3 with TRBJ2-3; 7 bases are a match to TRBD2. The CDR3 contains 14 residues. The trim removed 8 bases at V and 4 bases at J, leaving 9 bases unmatched. Germline V gives CDR1 MNHEY, CDR2 SVGEGT. The CDR3, as DNA: TGTGCCAGCCGCCGTTCGACTAGCCCAGATACGCAGTATTTT. Residues: CASRRSTSPDTQYF.

The table lists this clonotype with a few counts. The rearrangement links TRBV28 to TRBJ1-2; no reliable D call. Germline lookup yields CDR1 MDHEN and CDR2 SYDVKM. Trimming left V 4 bases short and J 4 bases short, with 4 bases between. This CDR3 has 11 amino acids. CDR3: CASSSLYGYTF. The CDR3 nucleotides read TGTGCCAGCAGTTCACTCTATGGCTACACCTTC.

This clonotype was recorded a few times. Sequence at one end of the junction differs from germline and may be a read error. The rearrangement links TRBV5-1 to TRBJ2-3; D may be TRBD1 or TRBD2 (5 bases each). The V gene's germline CDR1 is SGHRS and CDR2 YFSETQ. The CDR3 has 13 amino acids. CDR3 in DNA: TGTGCCAGCTCCCCGGGGCCCACAGATACGCAGTATTTT. Translated: CASSPGPTDTQYF.

There are a few counts of this clonotype. The chain recombines TRBV20-1 with TRBJ2-1, with 13 bases fitting TRBD2. The germline gives CDR1 DFQATT, CDR2 SNEGSKA (reference sequence). The CDR3 runs 14 residues. The trim removed 6 bases at V and 5 bases at J, leaving 4 bases unmatched. The CDR3 DNA reads TGCAGTGCCCCGGGACTAGCGGGACACAATGAGCAGTTCTTC. As protein: CSAPGLAGHNEQFF.

V gene TRBV4-2 combines with J gene TRBJ2-5; D is perhaps TRBD1 (6 bases). Trimming removed 4 bases from V and 11 bases from J, with 20 bases in between. The CDR3 is 14 amino acids. The germline CDR1 and CDR2 sequences are LGHNA and YNFKEQ. CDR3 DNA sequence: TGTGCCAGCAGCCTTGACTGGACAGACAATGAGCAGTACTTC. This translates into CASSLDWTDNEQYF.

The chain combines TRBV4-2 with TRBJ2-3, with 7 positions matching TRBD1. In germline, CDR1 is LGHNA, CDR2 YNFKEQ. This CDR3 region has 17 residues. Trimming at V came to 0 bases and at J to 5 bases, leaving 11 bases not matched to a gene. CDR3 DNA sequence: TGTGCCAGCAGCCAAGAGGGATACCAGGGGGACCAAGATACGCAGTATTTT. Its protein is CASSQEGYQGDQDTQYF.

The chain recombines TRBV6-2 or TRBV6-3 with TRBJ2-7; D not resolved. Trimming pared 8 bases from V and 0 bases from J, leaving 14 bases between. Germline lookup yields CDR1 MNHEY and CDR2 SVGEGT. CDR3 size: 14 residues. The CDR3 DNA sequence: TGTGCCAGCCGCTGGAGAGGAAGCTCCTACGAGCAGTACTTC. Translating gives CASRWRGSSYEQYF.

This clonotype was seen once. The chain links TRBV29-1 to TRBJ1-2; D gene uncertain. The CDR3 has 11 residues. Germline assignment: CDR1 SQVTM and CDR2 ANQGSEA. CDR3 sequence (DNA): TGCGGCGCCCTAATTGCCTATGGCTACACCTTC. Its protein product is CGALIAYGYTF.

The rearrangement uses TRBV29-1 and TRBJ1-1; D is unresolved. CDR3 size: 13 residues. The V gene's germline CDR1 is SQVTM and CDR2 ANQGSEA. The V and J ends lost 7 bases and 2 bases respectively, with 14 bases between them. CDR3 in amino acids: CSAERGLNTEAFF. CDR3 coding DNA: TGCAGCGCCGAGCGGGGTTTAAACACTGAAGCTTTCTTT.

This clonotype was seen a few times. The chain uses TRBV7-2 and TRBJ2-1; 7 bases agree with TRBD2. The V segment lost 5 bases and the J segment 7 bases; nucleotides outside the gene matches: 8. Germline CDR1 reads SGHTA; CDR2 reads FQGNSA. CDR3 length: 14 amino acids. CDR3 in amino acids: CASSPRGGVNEQFF. In DNA form, the CDR3 reads TGTGCCAGCAGCCCCCGCGGGGGTGTGAATGAGCAGTTCTTC.

The chain carries TRBV29-1 and TRBJ2-3; the match to TRBD1 covers 8 bases. Trimming removed 4 bases from V and 5 bases from J; junction bases left unmatched: 8. This CDR3 spans 14 amino acids. Germline V gene sequence: CDR1 SQVTM, CDR2 ANQGSEA. CDR3 sequence reads: CSVVGQGAVDTQYF. For the CDR3, the DNA is TGCAGCGTTGTTGGGCAGGGGGCCGTAGATACGCAGTATTTT.

This chain joins TRBV27 and TRBJ2-1, with D perhaps matching TRBD1 (5 bases). Germline V lookup: CDR1 MNHEY, CDR2 SMNVEV (reference sequence). The CDR3 is 16 amino acids. V was trimmed by 4 bases and J by 5 bases, leaving 18 bases between them. The CDR3 coding sequence is TGTGCCAGCAGTTCCAATAAGGGGCTGAGAAACAATGAGCAGTTCTTC. Its protein is CASSSNKGLRNNEQFF.

Only a few counts were recorded for this clonotype. The rearrangement uses TRBV5-5 and TRBJ2-5, with D uncertain. With 6 bases removed from V and 1 base from J, the gap between germline ends came to 16 bases. From germline, CDR1 is SGHKS and CDR2 YYEKEE (reference sequence). This CDR3 has 15 residues. In DNA, the CDR3 is TGTGCCAGCAACCAGTATGGCTCGATCCAAGAGACCCAGTACTTC. Amino acid sequence: CASNQYGSIQETQYF.

This chain joins TRBV7-9 and TRBJ2-7; TRBD1 might be the D (6 bases). This CDR3 has 16 amino acids. Germline CDR1 is SEHNR and CDR2 is FQNEAQ (reference sequence). Trimming took off 5 bases at V and 7 bases at J, with 24 bases between the two ends. In DNA, the CDR3 is TGTGCCAGCAGCCCCCCCAGGGGCCCCTCCTACAATGAGCAGTACTTC. It codes for CASSPPRGPSYNEQYF.

This clonotype was seen a single time. The chain couples TRBV4-3 to TRBJ2-2, with 11 bases aligning to TRBD2. The CDR3 totals 16 residues. In germline, CDR1 is LGHNA, CDR2 YSLEER. After removal of 4 bases from V and 4 bases from J, the junction contained 5 bases not matched to a gene. The CDR3 reads CASSPGLADRTGELFF. The CDR3 nucleotides are TGCGCCAGCAGCCCGGGACTAGCGGATCGCACCGGGGAGCTGTTTTTT.

The rearrangement links TRBV7-2 to TRBJ2-3; the match to TRBD2 covers 10 bases. The CDR3 contains 16 residues. The germline CDR1 and CDR2 sequences are SGHTA and FQGNSA. V was pared by 1 base and J by 3 bases, with 4 bases of the junction left unmatched. Here the CDR3 DNA reads TGTGCCAGCAGCTTAGATGCTAGCGGGAGAACAGATACGCAGTATTTT. Its translation: CASSLDASGRTDTQYF.

The gene calls are TRBV5-1 and TRBJ1-1; D possibly corresponds to TRBD1 (6 bases). Trimming cost V 0 bases and J 8 bases, with 8 bases left between them. The CDR3 sequence is 12 residues long. Germline CDR1 is SGHRS and CDR2 is YFSETQ. Written as DNA, the CDR3 is TGCGCCAGCAGCTTGGGGGACAAGGAAGCTTTCTTT. It translates to CASSLGDKEAFF.

The chain couples TRBV20-1 to TRBJ2-3, with 9 positions matching TRBD2. V lost 5 bases and J lost 8; bases outside the gene matches: 8. Germline CDR1 reads DFQATT; CDR2 reads SNEGSKA (reference sequence). The CDR3 extends over 13 amino acids. CDR3 amino acids: CSADGTSIVTQYF. CDR3 sequence (DNA): TGCAGTGCTGATGGGACTAGCATCGTTACGCAGTATTTT.

V usage is TRBV7-2 and J usage is TRBJ2-1, with 10 bases lining up with TRBD1. Germline V lookup: CDR1 SGHTA, CDR2 FQGNSA. The V gene end was trimmed by 3 bases and the J gene end by 9 bases; junction bases not matched to a gene: 5. This CDR3 comprises 14 residues. CDR3 region: CASSFRTGGVEQFF. CDR3 DNA sequence: TGTGCCAGCAGCTTCCGGACAGGGGGAGTTGAGCAGTTCTTC.

This clonotype was observed a few times. The rearrangement links TRBV7-2 to TRBJ2-7; 9 nucleotides match TRBD2. In germline, CDR1 is SGHTA, CDR2 FQGNSA. Trimming removed 3 bases from V and 3 bases from J; junction bases left unmatched: 3. The CDR3 has 14 residues. The CDR3 here is CASSFSGSVYEQYF. The CDR3 region has the DNA TGTGCCAGCAGCTTTAGCGGGAGTGTCTACGAGCAGTACTTC.

Only a few counts were recorded for this clonotype. The chain combines TRBV15 with TRBJ2-6, with a tentative D call TRBD1 (5 bases). This CDR3 spans 15 amino acids. Trimming shortened V by 2 bases and J by 0 bases, and 5 bases separated the two germline ends. Germline CDR1 reads LNHNV; CDR2 reads YYDKDF (reference sequence). The CDR3 coding sequence is TGTGCCACCAGCAGACAGGGCTCTGGGGCCAACGTCCTGACTTTC. Translation gives CATSRQGSGANVLTF.